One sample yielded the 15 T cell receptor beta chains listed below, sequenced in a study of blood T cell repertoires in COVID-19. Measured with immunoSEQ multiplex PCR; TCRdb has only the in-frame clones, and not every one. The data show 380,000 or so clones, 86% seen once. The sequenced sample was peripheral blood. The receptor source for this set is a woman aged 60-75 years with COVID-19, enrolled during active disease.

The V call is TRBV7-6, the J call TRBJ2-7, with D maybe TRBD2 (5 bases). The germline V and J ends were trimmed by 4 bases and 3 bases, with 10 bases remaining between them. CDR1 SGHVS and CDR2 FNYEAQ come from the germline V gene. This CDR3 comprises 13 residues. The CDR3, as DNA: TGTGCCAGCAGCTCGGACTTCGGCTACGAGCAGTACTTC. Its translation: CASSSDFGYEQYF.

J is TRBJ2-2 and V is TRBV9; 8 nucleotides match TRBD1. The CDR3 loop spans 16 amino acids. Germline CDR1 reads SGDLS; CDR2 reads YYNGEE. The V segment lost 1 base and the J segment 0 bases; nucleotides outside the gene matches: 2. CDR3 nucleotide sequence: TGTGCCAGCAGCGTACTGGGACAGGCGAACACCGGGGAGCTGTTTTTT. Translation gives CASSVLGQANTGELFF.

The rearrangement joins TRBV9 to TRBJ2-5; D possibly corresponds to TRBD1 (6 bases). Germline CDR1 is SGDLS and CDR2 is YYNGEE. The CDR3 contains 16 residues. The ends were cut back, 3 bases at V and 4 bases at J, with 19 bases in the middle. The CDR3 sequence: CASSGGLGEQGETQYF. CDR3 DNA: TGTGCCAGCAGCGGAGGGTTAGGGGAACAGGGAGAGACCCAGTACTTC.

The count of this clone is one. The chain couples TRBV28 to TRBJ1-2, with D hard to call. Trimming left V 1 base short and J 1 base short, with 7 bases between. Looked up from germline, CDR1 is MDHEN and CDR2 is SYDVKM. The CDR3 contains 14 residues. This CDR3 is CASSLLVDNYGYTF. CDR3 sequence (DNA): TGTGCCAGCAGTTTATTGGTAGATAACTATGGCTACACCTTC.

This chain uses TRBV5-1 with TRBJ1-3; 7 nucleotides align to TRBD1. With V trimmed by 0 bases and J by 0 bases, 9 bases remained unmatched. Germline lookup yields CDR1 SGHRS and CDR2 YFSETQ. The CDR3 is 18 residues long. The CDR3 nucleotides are TGCGCCAGCAGCTTGGACATAACGGGACAGAGCTCTGGAAACACCATATATTTT. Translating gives CASSLDITGQSSGNTIYF.

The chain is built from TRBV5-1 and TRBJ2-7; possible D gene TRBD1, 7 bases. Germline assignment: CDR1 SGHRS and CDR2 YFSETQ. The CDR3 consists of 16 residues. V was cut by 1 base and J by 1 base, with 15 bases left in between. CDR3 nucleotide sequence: TGCGCCAGCAGCTTGAGTTCGCAGGGGGGATCCTACGAGCAGTACTTC. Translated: CASSLSSQGGSYEQYF.

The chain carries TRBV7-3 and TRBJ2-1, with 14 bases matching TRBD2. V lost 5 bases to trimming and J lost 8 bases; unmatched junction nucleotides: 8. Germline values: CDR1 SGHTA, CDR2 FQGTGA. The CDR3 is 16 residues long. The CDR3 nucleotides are TGTGCCAGCAGCATAGGGACTAGCGGGGGTTGGGATGAGCAGTTCTTC. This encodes CASSIGTSGGWDEQFF.

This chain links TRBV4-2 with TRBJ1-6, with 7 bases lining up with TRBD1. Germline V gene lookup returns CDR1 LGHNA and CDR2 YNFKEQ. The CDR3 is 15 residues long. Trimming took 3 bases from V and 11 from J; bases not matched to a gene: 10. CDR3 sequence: CASSHPDRDGTPLHF. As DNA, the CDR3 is TGTGCCAGCAGCCACCCTGACAGGGATGGAACACCCCTCCACTTT.

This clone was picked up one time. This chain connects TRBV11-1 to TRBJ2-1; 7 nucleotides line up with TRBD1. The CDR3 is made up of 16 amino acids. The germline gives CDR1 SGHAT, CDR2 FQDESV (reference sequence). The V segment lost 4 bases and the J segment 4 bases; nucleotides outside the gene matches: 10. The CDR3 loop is CASSSPGTAVYNEQFF. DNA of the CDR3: TGTGCCAGCAGCTCGCCAGGGACAGCGGTTTACAATGAGCAGTTCTTC.

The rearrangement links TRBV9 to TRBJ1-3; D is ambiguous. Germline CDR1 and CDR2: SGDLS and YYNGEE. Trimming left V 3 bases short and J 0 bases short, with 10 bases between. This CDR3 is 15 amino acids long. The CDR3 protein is CASSAQVFSGNTIYF. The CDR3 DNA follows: TGTGCCAGCAGCGCTCAGGTGTTCTCTGGAAACACCATATATTTT.

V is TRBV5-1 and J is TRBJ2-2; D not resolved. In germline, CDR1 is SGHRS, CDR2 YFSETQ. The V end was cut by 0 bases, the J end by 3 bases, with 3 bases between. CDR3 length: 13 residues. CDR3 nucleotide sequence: TGCGCCAGCAGCTTGGGAGACACCGGGGAGCTGTTTTTT. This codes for CASSLGDTGELFF.

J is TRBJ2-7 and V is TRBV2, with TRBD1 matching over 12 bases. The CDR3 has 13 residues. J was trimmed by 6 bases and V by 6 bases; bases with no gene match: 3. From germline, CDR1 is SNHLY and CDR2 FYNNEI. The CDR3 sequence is CASRGTGGSEQYF. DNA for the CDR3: TGTGCCAGCAGAGGGACAGGGGGCAGCGAGCAGTACTTC.

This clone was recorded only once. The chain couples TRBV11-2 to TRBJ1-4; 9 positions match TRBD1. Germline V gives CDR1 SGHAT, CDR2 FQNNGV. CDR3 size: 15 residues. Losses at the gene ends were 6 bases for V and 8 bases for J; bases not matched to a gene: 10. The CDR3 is CASRSIRDRVEKLFF. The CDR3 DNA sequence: TGTGCCAGCAGGAGTATAAGGGACAGGGTCGAAAAACTGTTTTTT.

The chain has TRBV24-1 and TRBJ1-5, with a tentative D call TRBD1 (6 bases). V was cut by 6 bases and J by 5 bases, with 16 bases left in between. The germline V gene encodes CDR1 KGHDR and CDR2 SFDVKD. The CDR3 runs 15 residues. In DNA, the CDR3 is TGTGCCACCAGTCCCAGGGGAGAGGGGGATCAGCCCCAGCATTTT. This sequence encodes CATSPRGEGDQPQHF.

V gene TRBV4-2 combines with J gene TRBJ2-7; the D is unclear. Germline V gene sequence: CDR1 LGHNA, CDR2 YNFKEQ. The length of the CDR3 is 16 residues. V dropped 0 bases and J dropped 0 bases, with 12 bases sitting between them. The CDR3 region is CASSQESQSGSYEQYF. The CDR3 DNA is TGTGCCAGCAGCCAAGAATCGCAGTCTGGCTCCTACGAGCAGTACTTC.